This T cell receptor (beta chain) was identified in a study of blood T cell repertoires in COVID-19. Whole-study context: Some COVID-19 samples were acute and others convalescent; all came from the United States, Italy and Spain. Sample material is recorded as cDNA or gDNA derived from T cells, B-cell-depleted T cells, or PBMCs.

Study processing details: Cell counts per sample came from amplifying reference gene primers. Profiled with immunoSEQ multiplex PCR; TCRdb holds only in-frame clones, not every one. V, J and clone size are those of that table, while D and trimming were read from the DNA. The repertoire consists of about 27,000 clones, with 80% to 95% occurring once and the leading ten covering 2.5% to 3%. There are 13 residues in the CDR3. Trimming removed 2 bases at V and 3 bases at J, with 7 bases between. Germline V gives CDR1 MNHEY, CDR2 SVGAGI. Material for sequencing was peripheral blood. The source of this sequence is a human donor in a cohort sampled during active COVID-19. The J gene is TRBJ1-1, the V gene TRBV6-5; D is unresolved. The CDR3 coding sequence is TGTGCCAGCAGTTACGGGCCCGACACTGAAGCTTTCTTT. Protein sequence: CASSYGPDTEAFF.